The 10 T cell receptor beta chains given below trace back to one sample, sequenced in a study of cytomegalovirus exposure and HLA in healthy donors. It was with 60 Vbeta and 13 Jbeta primers that the PCR ran. Libraries were prepared by immunoSEQ multiplex PCR; TCRdb keeps only in-frame clonotypes and omits some of them. The sample holds roughly 150,000 clones, approximately 84% seen once. Sequenced: PBMCs. These receptors were obtained from a young man in good health and CMV-seronegative.

This rearrangement joins TRBV12-5 to TRBJ2-5; TRBD2 matches at 7 bases. V was clipped by 1 base and J by 4 bases; unmatched bases: 12. The CDR3 loop spans 17 amino acids. CDR1 LGHNT and CDR2 FRNRAP come from the germline V gene. CDR3 region: CASGLGLGVAGGETQYF. The CDR3 bases are TGTGCTAGTGGTTTGGGGCTTGGGGTAGCGGGTGGAGAGACCCAGTACTTC.

This chain connects TRBV18 to TRBJ1-4; possibly TRBD1 for D (5 bases). The V end lost 2 bases, the J end lost 8 bases, and 15 bases lay between the germline ends. Germline V gene sequence: CDR1 KGHSH, CDR2 LQKENI. The CDR3 extends over 15 amino acids. CDR3 amino acids: CASSPGARDMEKLFF. CDR3 DNA: TGTGCCAGCTCACCAGGGGCGCGGGATATGGAAAAACTGTTTTTT.

This chain links TRBV28 with TRBJ1-1; 7 bases match TRBD1. V lost 2 bases, J lost 0 bases, and 24 bases stayed unmatched. The CDR3 contains 22 residues. Per germline, CDR1 MDHEN and CDR2 SYDVKM. The CDR3 spells CASSLVTPISDDRATMNTEAFF. The CDR3 bases are TGTGCCAGCAGTTTAGTTACCCCAATATCAGACGACAGGGCGACGATGAACACTGAAGCTTTCTTT.

The count of this clone is one. This rearrangement joins TRBV5-6 to TRBJ2-7; TRBD2 is a possible D gene (5 bases). The germline gives CDR1 SGHDT, CDR2 YYEEEE. The V gene lost 3 bases and the J gene lost 0 bases, with 7 bases spanning the gap. The CDR3 length is 13 residues. CDR3 loop: CASSWTYSYEQYF. The CDR3 nucleotides read TGTGCCAGCAGCTGGACTTACTCCTACGAGCAGTACTTC.

The chain is built from TRBV30 and TRBJ1-3; possibly TRBD1 for D (6 bases). Germline values: CDR1 GTSNPN, CDR2 SVGIG (reference sequence). Deletions cut 5 bases from V and 10 bases from J, with 15 bases between. CDR3 length equals 12 residues. In DNA form, the CDR3 reads TGTGCCTGGGGGGAGGGGGGTCTAACCATATATTTT. This codes for CAWGEGGLTIYF.

The chain combines TRBV27 with TRBJ1-6; 8 bases match TRBD1. The CDR3 has 11 residues. The germline CDR1 and CDR2 sequences are MNHEY and SMNVEV (reference sequence). After removal of 10 bases from V and 10 bases from J, the junction contained 3 bases not matched to a gene. The CDR3 DNA reads TGTGCCACCAGGGGGCTATCACCCCTCCACTTT. Its protein is CATRGLSPLHF.

The chain recombines TRBV7-9 with TRBJ2-7, with no clear D. Germline lookup yields CDR1 SEHNR and CDR2 FQNEAQ (reference sequence). CDR3 length equals 15 residues. The V end was cut by 4 bases, the J end by 0 bases, with 13 bases between. CDR3 protein: CASSSASAVSYEQYF. The DNA for the CDR3 is TGTGCCAGCAGCTCCGCCAGCGCTGTCTCCTACGAGCAGTACTTC.

This sequence joins TRBV27 and TRBJ2-5; D unclear. Near its end, the DNA agrees better with TRBJ2-7, so the J call may be wrong. The CDR3 extends over 16 amino acids. The germline gives CDR1 MNHEY, CDR2 SMNVEV (reference sequence). The CDR3 is CASSPPIGSTNYEQYF. The CDR3 DNA is TGTGCCAGCAGCCCTCCTATAGGAAGTACCAACTACGAGCAGTACTTC.

The chain employs TRBV7-2 and TRBJ2-1; 11 nucleotides align to TRBD2. Trimming took 5 bases from V and 3 from J; bases not matched to a gene: 3. The CDR3 is made up of 15 amino acids. The germline V gene encodes CDR1 SGHTA and CDR2 FQGNSA. In DNA form, the CDR3 reads TGTGCCAGCAGCCGACTAGCGGGAAGCTACAATGAGCAGTTCTTC. As protein: CASSRLAGSYNEQFF.

The chain carries TRBV5-1 and TRBJ1-1, with D possibly being TRBD1 (5 bases). Looked up from germline, CDR1 is SGHRS and CDR2 is YFSETQ. The CDR3 contains 15 residues. The V end was cut by 3 bases, the J end by 2 bases, with 14 bases between. As DNA, the CDR3 is TGCGCCAGCAGCTCGGACAACCGCCTCAACACTGAAGCTTTCTTT. The encoded protein is CASSSDNRLNTEAFF. Full variable domain (remainder filled in from reference TRBV5-1 and TRBJ1-1): KAGVTQTPRYLIKTRGQQVTLSCSPISGHRSVSWYQQTPGQGLQFLFEYFSETQRNKGNFPGRFSGRQFSNSRSEMNVSTLELGDSALYLCASSSDNRLNTEAFFGQGTRLTVV.